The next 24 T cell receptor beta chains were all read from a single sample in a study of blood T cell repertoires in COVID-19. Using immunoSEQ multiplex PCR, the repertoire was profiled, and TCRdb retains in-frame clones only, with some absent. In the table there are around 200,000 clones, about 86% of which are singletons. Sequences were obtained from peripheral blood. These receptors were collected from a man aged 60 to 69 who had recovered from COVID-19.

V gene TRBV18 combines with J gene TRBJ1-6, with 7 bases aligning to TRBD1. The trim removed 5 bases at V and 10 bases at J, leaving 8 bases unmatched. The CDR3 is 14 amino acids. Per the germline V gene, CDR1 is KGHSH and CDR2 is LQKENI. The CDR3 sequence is CASSAPQGSSPLHF. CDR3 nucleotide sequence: TGTGCCAGCTCAGCCCCACAGGGGTCATCACCCCTCCACTTT. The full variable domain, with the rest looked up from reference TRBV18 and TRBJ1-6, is NAGVMQNPRHLVRRRGQEARLRCSPMKGHSHVYWYRQLPEEGLKFMVYLQKENIIDESGMPKERFSAEFPKEGPSILRIQQVVRGDSAAYFCASSAPQGSSPLHFGNGTRLTVT.

The CDR3 nucleotides read TGTGCCAGCAGCCTTGAATCAGGGTGTAGTACTACAGATACGCAGTATTTT. Protein: CASSLESGCSTTDTQYF. The chain couples TRBV4-2 to TRBJ2-3; tentative D call: TRBD1 (5 bases). From germline, CDR1 is LGHNA and CDR2 YNFKEQ. The CDR3 has 17 residues. V lost 4 bases, J lost 3 bases, and 20 bases lay in between.

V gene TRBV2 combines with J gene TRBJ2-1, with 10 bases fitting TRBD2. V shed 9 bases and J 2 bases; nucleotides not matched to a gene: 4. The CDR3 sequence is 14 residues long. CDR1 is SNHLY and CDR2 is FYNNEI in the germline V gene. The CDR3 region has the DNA TGTGCCAGGACCACTAGCGGGACCTACAATGAGCAGTTCTTC. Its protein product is CARTTSGTYNEQFF.

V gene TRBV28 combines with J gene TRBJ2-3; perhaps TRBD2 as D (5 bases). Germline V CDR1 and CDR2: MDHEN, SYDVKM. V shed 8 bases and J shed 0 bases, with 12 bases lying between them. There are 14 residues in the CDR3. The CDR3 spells CASWGRTSTDTQYF. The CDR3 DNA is TGTGCCAGCTGGGGTAGGACTAGCACAGATACGCAGTATTTT.

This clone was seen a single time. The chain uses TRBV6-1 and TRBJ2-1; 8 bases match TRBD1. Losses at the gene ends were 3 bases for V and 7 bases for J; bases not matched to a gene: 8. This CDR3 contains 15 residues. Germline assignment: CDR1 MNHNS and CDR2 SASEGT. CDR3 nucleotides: TGTGCCAGCAGTGACGGGACAGGTACTGGGAATGAGCAGTTCTTC. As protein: CASSDGTGTGNEQFF.

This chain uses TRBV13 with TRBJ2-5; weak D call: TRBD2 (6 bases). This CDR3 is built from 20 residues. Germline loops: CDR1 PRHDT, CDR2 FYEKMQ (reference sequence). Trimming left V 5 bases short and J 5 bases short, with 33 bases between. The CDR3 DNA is TGTGCCAGCAGCCTCGCCCCCCTCGGGGGACGGGGAGATAGGGAGGAGACCCAGTACTTC. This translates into CASSLAPLGGRGDREETQYF.

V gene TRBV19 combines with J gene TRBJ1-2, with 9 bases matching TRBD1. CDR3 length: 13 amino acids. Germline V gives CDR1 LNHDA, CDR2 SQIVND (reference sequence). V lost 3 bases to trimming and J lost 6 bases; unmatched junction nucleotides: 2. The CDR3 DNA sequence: TGTGCCAGTAGTATGACAGGGGGAGATGGCTACACCTTC. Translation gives CASSMTGGDGYTF. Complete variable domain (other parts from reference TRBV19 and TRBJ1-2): DGGITQSPKYLFRKEGQNVTLSCEQNLNHDAMYWYRQDPGQGLRLIYYSQIVNDFQKGDIAEGYSVSREKKESFPLTVTSAQKNPTAFYLCASSMTGGDGYTFGSGTRLTVV.

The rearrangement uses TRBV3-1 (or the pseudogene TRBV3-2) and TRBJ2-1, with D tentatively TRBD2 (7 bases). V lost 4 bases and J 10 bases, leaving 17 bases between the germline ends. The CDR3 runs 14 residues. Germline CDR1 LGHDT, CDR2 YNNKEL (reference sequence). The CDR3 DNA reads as TGTGCCAGCAGCCCCGGATGGGGGGGCAACGAGCAGTTCTTC. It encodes CASSPGWGGNEQFF.

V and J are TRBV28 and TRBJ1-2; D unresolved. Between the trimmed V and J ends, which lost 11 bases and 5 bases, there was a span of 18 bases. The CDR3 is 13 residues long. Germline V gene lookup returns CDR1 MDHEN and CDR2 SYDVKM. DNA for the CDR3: TGTGCCGCCGGAGCTTCTCTTCCTTATGGCTACACCTTC. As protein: CAAGASLPYGYTF.

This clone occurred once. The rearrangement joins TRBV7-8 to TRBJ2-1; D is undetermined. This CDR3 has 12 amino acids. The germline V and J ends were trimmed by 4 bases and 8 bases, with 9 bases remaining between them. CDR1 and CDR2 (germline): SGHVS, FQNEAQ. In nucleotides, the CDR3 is TGTGCCAGCAGCTCTAACTTCGATGAGCAGTTCTTC. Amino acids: CASSSNFDEQFF.

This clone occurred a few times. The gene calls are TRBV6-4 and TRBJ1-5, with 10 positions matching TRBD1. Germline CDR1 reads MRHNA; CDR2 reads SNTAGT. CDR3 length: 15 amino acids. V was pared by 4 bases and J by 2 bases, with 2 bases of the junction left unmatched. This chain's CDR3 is CASSAGTGGNQPQHF. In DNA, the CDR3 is TGTGCCAGCAGTGCCGGGACAGGGGGCAATCAGCCCCAGCATTTT.

CDR3 coding DNA: TGTGCCAGCAGCTTGGCGGGGGGCGAAGAGACCCAGTACTTC. This encodes CASSLAGGEETQYF. The V call is TRBV5-5, the J call TRBJ2-5, with D possibly being TRBD2 (7 bases). Germline values: CDR1 SGHKS, CDR2 YYEKEE (reference sequence). The CDR3 sequence is 14 residues long. Trimming pared 0 bases from V and 3 bases from J, leaving 9 bases between.

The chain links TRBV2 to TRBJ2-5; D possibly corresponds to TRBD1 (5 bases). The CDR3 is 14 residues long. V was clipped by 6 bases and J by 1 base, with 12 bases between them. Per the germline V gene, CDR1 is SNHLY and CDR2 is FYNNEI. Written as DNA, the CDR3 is TGTGCCAGCAGGTCGGACACCGTCCAAGAGACCCAGTACTTC. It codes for CASRSDTVQETQYF. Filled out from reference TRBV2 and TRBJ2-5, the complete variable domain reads EPEVTQTPSHQVTQMGQEVILRCVPISNHLYFYWYRQILGQKVEFLVSFYNNEISEKSEIFDDQFSVERPDGSNFTLKIRSTKLEDSAMYFCASRSDTVQETQYFGPGTRLLVL.

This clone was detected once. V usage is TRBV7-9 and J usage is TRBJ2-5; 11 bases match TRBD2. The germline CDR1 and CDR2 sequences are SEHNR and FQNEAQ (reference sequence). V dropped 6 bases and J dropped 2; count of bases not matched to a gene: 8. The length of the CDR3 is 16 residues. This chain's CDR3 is CASRVEGLAVQETQYF. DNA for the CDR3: TGTGCCAGCAGGGTCGAGGGACTAGCGGTACAAGAGACCCAGTACTTC.

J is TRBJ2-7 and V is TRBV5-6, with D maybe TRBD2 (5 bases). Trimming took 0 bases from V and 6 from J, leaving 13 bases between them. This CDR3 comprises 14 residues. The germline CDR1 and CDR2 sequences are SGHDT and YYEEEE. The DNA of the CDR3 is TGTGCCAGCAGCTTGGGTCACGGAGGTGGCGAGCAGTACTTC. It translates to CASSLGHGGGEQYF.

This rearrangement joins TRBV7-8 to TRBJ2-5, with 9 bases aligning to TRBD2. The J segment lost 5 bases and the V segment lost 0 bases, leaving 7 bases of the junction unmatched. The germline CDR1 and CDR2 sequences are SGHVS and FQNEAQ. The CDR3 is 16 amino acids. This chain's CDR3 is CASSLAAGGGGETQYF. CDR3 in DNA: TGTGCCAGCAGCTTAGCTGCGGGGGGGGGAGGTGAGACCCAGTACTTC.

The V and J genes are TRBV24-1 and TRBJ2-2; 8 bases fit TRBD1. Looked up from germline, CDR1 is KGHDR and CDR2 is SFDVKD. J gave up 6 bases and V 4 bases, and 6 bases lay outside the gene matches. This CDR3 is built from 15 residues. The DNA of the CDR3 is TGTGCCACCAGTGAGGGCAGGGGGCTGGCCGGGGAGCTGTTTTTT. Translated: CATSEGRGLAGELFF.

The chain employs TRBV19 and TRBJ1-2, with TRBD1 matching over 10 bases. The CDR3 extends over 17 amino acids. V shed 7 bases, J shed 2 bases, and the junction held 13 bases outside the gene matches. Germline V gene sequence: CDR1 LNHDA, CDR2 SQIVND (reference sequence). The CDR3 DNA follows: TGTGCCAGTACCCTTTATTTACCGGGACAGGGGAACTATGGCTACACCTTC. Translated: CASTLYLPGQGNYGYTF.

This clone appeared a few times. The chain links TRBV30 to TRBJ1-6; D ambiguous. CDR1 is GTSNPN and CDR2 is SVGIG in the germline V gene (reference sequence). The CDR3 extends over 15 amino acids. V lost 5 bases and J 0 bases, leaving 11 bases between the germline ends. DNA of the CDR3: TGTGCCTGGGGACGGGAAAGCTCCTATAATTCACCCCTCCACTTT. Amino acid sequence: CAWGRESSYNSPLHF.

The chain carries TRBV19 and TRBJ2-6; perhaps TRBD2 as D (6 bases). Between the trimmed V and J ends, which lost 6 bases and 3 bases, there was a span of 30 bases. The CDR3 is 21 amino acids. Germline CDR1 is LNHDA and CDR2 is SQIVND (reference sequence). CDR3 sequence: CASSRLGIGGDGSFGANVLTF. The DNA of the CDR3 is TGTGCCAGTAGCCGACTGGGAATTGGCGGGGACGGTAGTTTTGGGGCCAACGTCCTGACTTTC.

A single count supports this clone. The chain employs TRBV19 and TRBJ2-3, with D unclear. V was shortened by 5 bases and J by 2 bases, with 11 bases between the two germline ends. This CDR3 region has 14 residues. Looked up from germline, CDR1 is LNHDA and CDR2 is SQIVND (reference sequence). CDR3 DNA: TGTGCCAGTAGTCCCTCCCCCTCCACAGATACGCAGTATTTT. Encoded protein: CASSPSPSTDTQYF.

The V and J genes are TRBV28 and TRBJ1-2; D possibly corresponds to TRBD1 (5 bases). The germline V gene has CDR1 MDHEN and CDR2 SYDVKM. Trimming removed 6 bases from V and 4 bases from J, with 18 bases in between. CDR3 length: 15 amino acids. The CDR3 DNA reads TGTGCCAGCAGCCCCGCGGGGGAGACCTTCTATGGCTACACCTTC. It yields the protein CASSPAGETFYGYTF.

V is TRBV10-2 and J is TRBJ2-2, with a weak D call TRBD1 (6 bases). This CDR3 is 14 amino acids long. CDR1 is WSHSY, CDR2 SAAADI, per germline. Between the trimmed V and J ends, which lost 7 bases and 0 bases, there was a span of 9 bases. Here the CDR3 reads CASKGQPNTGELFF. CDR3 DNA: TGCGCCAGCAAAGGACAGCCGAACACCGGGGAGCTGTTTTTT.

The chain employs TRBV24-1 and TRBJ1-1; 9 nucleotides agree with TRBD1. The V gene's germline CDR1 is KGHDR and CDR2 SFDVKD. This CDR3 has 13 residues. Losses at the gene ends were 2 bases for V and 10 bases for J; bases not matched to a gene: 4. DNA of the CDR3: TGTGCCACCAGTGATTCCGGACAGGGGCGAGCTTTCTTT. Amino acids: CATSDSGQGRAFF.